This TCR beta chain was identified during a study of blood T cell repertoires in COVID-19. Study details: Donors in the United States, Italy and Spain gave samples during acute or convalescent COVID-19. In each case, the material was cDNA or gDNA derived from T cells, B-cell-depleted T cells, or PBMCs.

The repertoire was sequenced with immunoSEQ multiplex PCR; TCRdb's copy has only in-frame clones and lacks some. The profile shows fewer than 250,000 clones, approximately 86% of them singletons. Germline values: CDR1 SEHNR, CDR2 FQNEAQ (reference sequence). This CDR3 spans 17 amino acids. V was pared by 0 bases and J by 3 bases, with 10 bases of the junction left unmatched. The source is a woman in her twenties or thirties with acute COVID-19. The chain joins TRBV7-9 to TRBJ1-2; 7 positions match TRBD1. Sequencing input: PBMCs or T cells enriched from blood (not recorded which). CDR3 sequence reads: CASSLASSRGLYYGYTF. The CDR3 nucleotides read TGTGCCAGCAGCTTAGCGTCCTCAAGGGGGCTGTACTATGGCTACACCTTC.